Here is one TCR beta chain with its context. CDR1 is SEHNR, CDR2 FQNEAQ, per germline (reference sequence). The CDR3 contains 17 residues. The V gene end was trimmed by 8 bases and the J gene end by 3 bases; junction bases not matched to a gene: 8. Preparation of the TCRbeta library involved a method that used unique molecular identifiers. TCRdb reanalysed the PCR reads using MiXCR and keeps one entry per CDR3 protein. Found here are roughly 790,000 distinct CDR3 sequences, around 15% of them singletons; the top ten hold around 5.3%. This record belongs to a study of T-cell reconstitution after alpha-beta-depleted transplantation in children.

The sequences come from PBMCs, mostly from graft donor cells, collected 360 days after TCRalphabeta/CD19-depleted stem cell transplant. This TCR was sampled from a male patient younger than 18 who had a stem cell transplant for acute lymphoblastic leukemia, so the T cells may come from the graft donor. The gene calls are TRBV7-9 and TRBJ2-3; 16 bases line up with TRBD2. This CDR3 reads CASPGLAGGPGTDTQYF. The CDR3 region has the DNA TGTGCCAGCCCGGGACTAGCGGGAGGGCCGGGAACAGATACGCAGTATTTT. Together with reference TRBV7-9 and TRBJ2-3, the CDR3 gives the full variable domain: DTGVSQNPRHKITKRGQNVTFRCDPISEHNRLYWYRQTLGQGPEFLTYFQNEAQLEKSRLLSDRFSAERPKGSFSTLEIQRTEQGDSAMYLCASPGLAGGPGTDTQYFGPGTRLTVL.